This T cell receptor beta chain stems from a study of identical twins. Study-wide points: Out-of-frame alpha sequences common to twins exhibited an excess of low generation probability. The abundant beta clonotypes from cord blood had fewer insertions, and memory repertoires had none of this. Compared with models, monozygotic twins showed more out-of-frame TCR alpha sharing.

Every donor was a healthy Caucasian. Each CDR3 protein gets one entry after TCRdb re-called the 5' RACE reads with MiXCR. Of some 710,000 distinct CDR3 sequences in the sample, over 5% were seen once. This clonotype was counted between two and nine times. The antigen is not known. This TCR derives from a man between 18 and 29 years old in good health. The sequenced sample consisted of naive T cells sorted from blood.

The chain's CDR3 is CASSFDWGEGNQPQHF. CDR3 sequence (DNA): TGCGCCAGCAGCTTTGACTGGGGGGAGGGCAATCAGCCCCAGCATTTT. V usage is TRBV4-1 and J usage is TRBJ1-5; TRBD1 is a possible D gene (5 bases). The germline CDR1 and CDR2 sequences are MGHRA and YSYEKL. This CDR3 is built from 16 residues. The V gene lost 5 bases and the J gene lost 2 bases, with 16 bases spanning the gap.